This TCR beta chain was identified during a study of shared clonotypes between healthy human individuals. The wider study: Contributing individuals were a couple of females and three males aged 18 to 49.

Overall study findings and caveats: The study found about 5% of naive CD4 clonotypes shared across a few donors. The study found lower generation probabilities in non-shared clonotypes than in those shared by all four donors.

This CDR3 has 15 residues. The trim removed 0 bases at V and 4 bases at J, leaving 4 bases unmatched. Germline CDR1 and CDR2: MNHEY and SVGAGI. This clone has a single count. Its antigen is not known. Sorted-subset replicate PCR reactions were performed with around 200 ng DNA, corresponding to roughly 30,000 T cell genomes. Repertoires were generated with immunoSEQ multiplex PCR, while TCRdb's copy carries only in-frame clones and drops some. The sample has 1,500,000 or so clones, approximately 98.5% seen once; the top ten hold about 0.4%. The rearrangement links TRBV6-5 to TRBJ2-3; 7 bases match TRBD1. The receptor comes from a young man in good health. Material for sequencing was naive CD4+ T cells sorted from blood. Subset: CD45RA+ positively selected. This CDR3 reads CASSYSDRMADTQYF. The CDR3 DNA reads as TGTGCCAGCAGTTACTCGGACAGGATGGCAGATACGCAGTATTTT.